This T cell receptor beta chain was sequenced during a study of blood T cell repertoires in COVID-19. Study in general: The cDNA or gDNA used as material had been derived from T cells, B-cell-depleted T cells, or PBMCs.

During active infection, Seattle patients enrolled and were then monitored through disease. The CDR3 loop spans 13 amino acids. Germline CDR1 and CDR2: SGHTA and FQGNSA. About this clone itself: One end of the junction is discordant with germline, which a read error may explain.

In the original workflow: Using reference gene primer amplification, nucleated cell counts were estimated. Only in-frame clones appear in the TCRdb table, and some are missing; sequencing was by immunoSEQ multiplex PCR. V and J calls and clone size follow that table, whereas D and trimming were derived from the DNA. This table has roughly 150,000 clones, around four fifths appearing once. The sequence was obtained from an elderly woman with COVID-19, enrolled during active disease. The sequencing input was peripheral blood. V usage is TRBV7-2 and J usage is TRBJ1-6, with TRBD1 as a possible D gene (5 bases). The CDR3 region is CASSLNQPGLQDF. The CDR3 region has the DNA TGTGCCAGCAGCTTGAATCAACCGGGACTCCAGGACTTT. Complete variable domain (other parts from reference TRBV7-2 and TRBJ1-6): GAGVSQSPSNKVTEKGKDVELRCDPISGHTALYWYRQSLGQGLEFLIYFQGNSAPDKSGLPSDRFSAERTGGSVSTLTIQRTQQEDSAVYLCASSLNQPGLQDFGNGTRLTVT.